Each of the 17 T cell receptor beta chains below was sequenced from the same sample in a study of blood T cell repertoires in COVID-19. Profiling relied on immunoSEQ multiplex PCR, and the TCRdb table lists in-frame clones only, not all of them. The sample yields about 72,000 clones, 82% seen once. What was sequenced was peripheral blood. The receptors shown here come from a human donor in a cohort sampled during active COVID-19.

The V call is TRBV19, the J call TRBJ1-4; no definite D call. This CDR3 region has 15 residues. V was pared by 3 bases and J by 0 bases, with 8 bases between. The germline V gene has CDR1 LNHDA and CDR2 SQIVND (reference sequence). CDR3 protein: CASSMRLSTNEKLFF. CDR3 in DNA: TGTGCCAGTAGTATGAGGTTGTCAACTAATGAAAAACTGTTTTTT.

This sequence joins TRBV20-1 and TRBJ1-2; tentatively, D is TRBD1 (6 bases). The germline V gene encodes CDR1 DFQATT and CDR2 SNEGSKA (reference sequence). Trimming removed 3 bases at V and 3 bases at J, with 8 bases between. CDR3 length: 12 amino acids. The CDR3 reads CSASKGDYGYTF. In DNA form, the CDR3 reads TGCAGTGCTAGTAAGGGGGACTATGGCTACACCTTC.

This rearrangement joins TRBV5-1 to TRBJ2-7, with D tentatively TRBD2 (6 bases). The CDR3 contains 14 residues. Trimming pared 2 bases from V and 6 bases from J, leaving 15 bases between. Germline-derived CDR1 and CDR2 are SGHRS and YFSETQ. CDR3 sequence: CASSLPGAQSEQYF. For the CDR3, the DNA is TGCGCCAGCAGCTTACCGGGAGCCCAATCCGAGCAGTACTTC.

V is TRBV5-6 and J is TRBJ2-3; TRBD1 might be the D (6 bases). The CDR3 contains 16 residues. Trimming took off 4 bases at V and 6 bases at J, with 21 bases between the two ends. Per the germline V gene, CDR1 is SGHDT and CDR2 is YYEEEE. This CDR3 is CASSPPQGLGMDTQYF. The CDR3 DNA reads TGTGCCAGCAGCCCCCCTCAGGGGCTGGGAATGGATACGCAGTATTTT.

The chain is built from TRBV19 and TRBJ1-2; D perhaps matches TRBD1 (5 bases). Germline V gene data show CDR1 as LNHDA and CDR2 as SQIVND (reference sequence). V lost 4 bases and J 8 bases, leaving 14 bases between the germline ends. There are 13 residues in the CDR3. The CDR3 here is CASSRGLVLGYTF. The DNA for the CDR3 is TGTGCCAGTAGTAGGGGACTAGTTTTGGGCTACACCTTC.

The chain couples TRBV2 to TRBJ1-1, with D unresolved. Germline-derived CDR1 and CDR2 are SNHLY and FYNNEI. Trimming pared 2 bases from V and 0 bases from J, leaving 4 bases between. CDR3 length: 13 amino acids. The CDR3 DNA sequence: TGTGCCAGCAGTGAATTATTGAACACTGAAGCTTTCTTT. Protein: CASSELLNTEAFF. Together with reference TRBV2 and TRBJ1-1, the CDR3 gives the full variable domain: EPEVTQTPSHQVTQMGQEVILRCVPISNHLYFYWYRQILGQKVEFLVSFYNNEISEKSEIFDDQFSVERPDGSNFTLKIRSTKLEDSAMYFCASSELLNTEAFFGQGTRLTVV.

V usage is TRBV9 and J usage is TRBJ1-6, with no clear D. This CDR3 comprises 16 residues. Trimming pared 0 bases from V and 0 bases from J, leaving 7 bases between. Per germline, CDR1 SGDLS and CDR2 YYNGEE. CDR3: CASSVDGSSYNSPLHF. CDR3 bases: TGTGCCAGCAGCGTAGACGGGAGCTCCTATAATTCACCCCTCCACTTT.

CDR3: CASSLAPGQGGTEAFF. CDR3 DNA sequence: TGTGCCAGCAGCTTAGCGCCGGGACAGGGGGGCACTGAAGCTTTCTTT. The chain combines TRBV7-8 with TRBJ1-1; 11 bases are shared with TRBD1. The V gene end was trimmed by 0 bases and the J gene end by 4 bases; junction bases not matched to a gene: 4. The CDR3 spans 16 residues. CDR1 is SGHVS, CDR2 FQNEAQ, per germline.

This clone is a singleton in its sample. V and J are TRBV29-1 and TRBJ1-2; D perhaps matches TRBD1 (5 bases). This CDR3 is 17 amino acids long. Trimming stripped 0 bases from V and 8 bases from J, with 25 bases between. Germline values: CDR1 SQVTM, CDR2 ANQGSEA. CDR3 amino acids: CSVEDPRQVGRDEGYTF. In nucleotides, the CDR3 is TGCAGCGTTGAAGACCCCAGGCAGGTGGGGCGTGATGAAGGCTACACCTTC.

This clone has just a few counts. This sequence joins TRBV7-6 and TRBJ1-1, with D maybe TRBD1 (5 bases). Trimming took 5 bases from V and 7 from J, leaving 14 bases between them. The CDR3 sequence is 13 residues long. Germline V gene data show CDR1 as SGHVS and CDR2 as FNYEAQ. CDR3 nucleotide sequence: TGTGCCAGCAGCCCTCGGGGGTACGGTGAAGCTTTCTTT. It encodes CASSPRGYGEAFF.

The rearrangement joins TRBV6-2 or TRBV6-3 to TRBJ2-7; D is unresolved. The CDR3 loop spans 11 amino acids. With 5 bases removed from V and 3 bases from J, the gap between germline ends came to 5 bases. The germline V gene encodes CDR1 MNHEY and CDR2 SVGEGT. The CDR3 nucleotides read TGTGCCAGCAGTACCAGCTACGAGCAGTACTTC. This encodes CASSTSYEQYF.

The DNA of the CDR3 is TGTGCCATCAGTGTCGGGGGGAGCTCCTACGAGCAGTACTTC. This encodes CAISVGGSSYEQYF. The gene calls are TRBV10-3 and TRBJ2-7, with TRBD2 identical over 7 bases. V lost 4 bases to trimming and J lost 0 bases; unmatched junction nucleotides: 3. CDR1 is ENHRY and CDR2 is SYGVKD in the germline V gene. The CDR3 extends over 14 amino acids.

This chain links TRBV5-3 with TRBJ1-1; D uncertain. TRBV5-3 is an ORF; its function is uncertain. V was pared by 0 bases and J by 0 bases, with 3 bases between. There are 13 residues in the CDR3. This CDR3 is CARSLGVNTEAFF. The CDR3, as DNA: TGTGCCAGAAGCTTGGGAGTGAACACTGAAGCTTTCTTT.

The chain couples TRBV7-6 to TRBJ2-7; possibly TRBD1 for D (6 bases). Between the trimmed V and J ends, which lost 2 bases and 3 bases, there was a span of 20 bases. The CDR3 spans 17 residues. Per germline, CDR1 SGHVS and CDR2 FNYEAQ. The CDR3 region has the DNA TGTGCCAGCAGCTTAATTTTCCGGACAGACAGCTTCTACGAGCAGTACTTC. Residues: CASSLIFRTDSFYEQYF.

The chain joins TRBV2 to TRBJ2-7; 7 nucleotides line up with TRBD1. Germline values: CDR1 SNHLY, CDR2 FYNNEI. The CDR3 covers 16 residues. Trimming at V came to 6 bases and at J to 0 bases, leaving 11 bases not matched to a gene. The CDR3 loop reads CASRGRQGRSSYEQYF. Here the CDR3 DNA reads TGTGCCAGCAGGGGCAGACAGGGAAGGAGCTCCTACGAGCAGTACTTC.

V usage is TRBV6-1 and J usage is TRBJ2-5; D is unresolved. The germline CDR1 and CDR2 sequences are MNHNS and SASEGT. This CDR3 has 13 residues. Trimming stripped 3 bases from V and 2 bases from J, with 7 bases between. The CDR3, as DNA: TGTGCCAGCAGTGATGGCAGTCAAGAGACCCAGTACTTC. This codes for CASSDGSQETQYF.

This clone was observed once. The V gene is TRBV6-5, the J gene TRBJ1-1; TRBD1 might be the D (6 bases). Germline-derived CDR1 and CDR2 are MNHEY and SVGAGI. V was pared by 6 bases and J by 2 bases, with 10 bases between. The CDR3 length is 13 residues. The CDR3 region has the DNA TGTGCCAGCAGGGGACACAAAAACACTGAAGCTTTCTTT. The encoded protein is CASRGHKNTEAFF.